This TCR beta chain is drawn from a study of T cell responses to AZD1222 COVID-19 vaccine. Whole-study results and caveats: Scientists sampled the repertoires only once the peak T cell response had passed. Of spike-specific TCRs, nearly half reportedly target regions left unmutated in variants.

The protocol was immunoSEQ multiplex PCR, while the TCRdb copy is restricted to in-frame clones and leaves out a portion. The data show 150,000 to 200,000 clones, under 95% seen once. The CDR3 length is 12 residues. Trimming cost V 5 bases and J 8 bases, with 12 bases left between them. Germline V gene data show CDR1 as SQVTM and CDR2 as ANQGSEA. Turning to this clone: Its antigen is as yet unknown.

The source of this sequence is an adult who received the AZD1222 COVID-19 vaccine. The sequencing here drew on peripheral blood, taken 28 days after the second AZD1222 dose. J is TRBJ1-4 and V is TRBV29-1, with D possibly matching TRBD1 (5 bases). The CDR3 here is CSVHLGGEKLFF. The CDR3 bases are TGCAGCGTTCATTTGGGGGGGGAAAAACTGTTTTTT.